One sample yielded the 7 T cell receptor beta chains listed below, sequenced in a study of blood T cells in healthy people across ages. The authors ran a second PCR of 7 to 11 cycles using a sample-barcoded 5' primer and a J-beta primer mix. One entry per CDR3 protein results from TCRdb running MiXCR on the 5' RACE reads. The table shows about 760,000 distinct CDR3 sequences, with 20% to 30% occurring only once. These data also formed part of another study, on T cells of mothers and their children.

The specimen sequenced was blood. These receptors all come from a boy aged 10-17 years in good health.

The chain combines TRBV6-6 with TRBJ2-7; D ambiguous. Trimming removed 5 bases from V and 7 bases from J, with 12 bases in between. From germline, CDR1 is MNHNY and CDR2 SVGAGI (reference sequence). CDR3 length: 12 residues. The CDR3 sequence is CASSPSGEEQYF. In nucleotides, the CDR3 is TGTGCCAGCAGTCCCTCGGGTGAGGAGCAGTACTTC.

This clonotype showed up just a few times. The CDR3 carries no conserved terminal phenylalanine or tryptophan, so it likely arises from a read error. J is TRBJ2-4 and V is TRBV12-3 or TRBV12-4; D is possibly TRBD2 (5 bases). The CDR3 is 13 residues long. Trimming cost V 7 bases and J 3 bases, with 10 bases left between them. The CDR3 DNA reads TGTGCCAGCACCCTTGGAGGCAAAAACATTCAGTACCTC. This encodes CASTLGGKNIQYL.

This clonotype has a handful of counts. The chain combines TRBV29-1 with TRBJ2-1; 8 bases are shared with TRBD2. CDR1 and CDR2 from the germline V gene are SQVTM and ANQGSEA. The CDR3 covers 18 residues. V lost 4 bases to trimming and J lost 1 base; unmatched junction nucleotides: 15. The CDR3 loop reads CSVVVGGSAGESYNEQFF. The CDR3 DNA is TGCAGCGTTGTTGTGGGGGGATCAGCGGGAGAGTCCTACAATGAGCAGTTCTTC.

The chain joins TRBV6-2 or TRBV6-3 to TRBJ2-4, with 15 bases lining up with TRBD2. J was trimmed by 7 bases and V by 10 bases; bases with no gene match: 11. The germline V gene has CDR1 MNHEY and CDR2 SVGEGT. CDR3 length: 16 amino acids. The CDR3 loop is CATSGLAGGPGNIQYF. In DNA, the CDR3 is TGTGCCACCTCCGGACTAGCGGGAGGGCCGGGGAACATTCAGTACTTC.

Note on this clonotype: One end of the junction is discordant with germline, which a read error may explain. V and J are TRBV18 and TRBJ1-1, with 8 bases fitting TRBD1. The CDR3 is made up of 12 amino acids. The V gene's germline CDR1 is KGHSH and CDR2 LQKENI. Here the CDR3 reads CVSSPVDRAAFF. CDR3 nucleotides: TGTGTCAGCTCACCGGTGGACAGGGCAGCTTTCTTT.

This clonotype was observed a few times. The chain couples TRBV5-1 to TRBJ1-1; a weak D match, TRBD1 (6 bases). CDR1 and CDR2 from the germline V gene are SGHRS and YFSETQ. This CDR3 is built from 14 residues. V shed 5 bases and J shed 5 bases, with 16 bases lying between them. In DNA form, the CDR3 reads TGCGCCAGCAGTTTTGAGGGGGGGGAGACTGAAGCTTTCTTT. Its protein is CASSFEGGETEAFF. The variable domain in full, completed from reference TRBV5-1 and TRBJ1-1, reads KAGVTQTPRYLIKTRGQQVTLSCSPISGHRSVSWYQQTPGQGLQFLFEYFSETQRNKGNFPGRFSGRQFSNSRSEMNVSTLELGDSALYLCASSFEGGETEAFFGQGTRLTVV.

This clonotype came up a few times. The chain links TRBV20-1 to TRBJ2-7; D gene uncertain. V lost 5 bases to trimming and J lost 3 bases, with 17 bases between them. Germline values: CDR1 DFQATT, CDR2 SNEGSKA (reference sequence). The CDR3 length is 14 residues. This chain's CDR3 is CSAPSAVRDYEQYF. In DNA, the CDR3 is TGCAGTGCTCCGTCCGCAGTGCGTGACTACGAGCAGTACTTC.